The source of this T cell receptor (beta chain) is a study of naive and memory T cell subsets. Both TRBC1 and TRBC2 were covered by a beta constant-region primer of two equimolar oligonucleotides. An oligonucleotide with the SP2 primer and a 12-nucleotide UMI was ligated to the cDNA 3' end. Four rounds of PCR amplified the ligated cDNA using nested alpha and beta constant-region primers plus SP2. TCRdb passed the UMI-ligation and nested PCR reads through MiXCR, listing each CDR3 protein once. The sample consists of some 150,000 distinct CDR3 sequences, over 15% of them appearing once. Per the germline V gene, CDR1 is LGHDT and CDR2 is YNNKEL (reference sequence). The CDR3 has 15 residues. The junction had 3 bases not matched to a gene; V was cut back by 4 bases and J by 4 bases. Overall study findings and caveats: Possibly reflecting memory cells re-expressing CD45RA, a few larger clonotypes occurred in naive repertoires, especially CD8. There was no ground truth to check naive and memory subset results.

Turning to this clonotype: The antigen is not known.

The chain has TRBV3-1 and TRBJ2-3, with TRBD2 identical over 12 bases. This clonotype was sampled from a human donor in good health. Sequences were obtained from naive CD4+ T cells from blood. Here the CDR3 reads CASSPTSGSPDTQYF. The CDR3 coding sequence is TGTGCCAGCAGCCCGACTAGCGGGAGTCCAGATACGCAGTATTTT.